In its sample, the clone carrying this T cell receptor (beta chain) was seen a few times. Trimming cost V 3 bases and J 4 bases, with 13 bases left between them. CDR1 DFQATT and CDR2 SNEGSKA come from the germline V gene (reference sequence). CDR3 length: 13 residues. This record comes from a study of T cell repertoires in cytomegalovirus infection. TCRdb called the reads again in MiXCR, with one record for every CDR3 protein. The data show roughly 760,000 distinct CDR3 sequences, about 40% seen once. The chain has TRBV20-1 and TRBJ2-7; either TRBD1 or TRBD2 may supply D (5 bases each). The TCR was taken from a human donor in good health (CMV status not recorded). Some clones in this sample may be carry-over from other donors' samples. The sequencing sample was made of PBMCs. This chain's CDR3 is CSARGGTVYEQYF. CDR3 nucleotide sequence: TGCAGTGCTAGGGGTGGGACGGTGTACGAGCAGTACTTC.